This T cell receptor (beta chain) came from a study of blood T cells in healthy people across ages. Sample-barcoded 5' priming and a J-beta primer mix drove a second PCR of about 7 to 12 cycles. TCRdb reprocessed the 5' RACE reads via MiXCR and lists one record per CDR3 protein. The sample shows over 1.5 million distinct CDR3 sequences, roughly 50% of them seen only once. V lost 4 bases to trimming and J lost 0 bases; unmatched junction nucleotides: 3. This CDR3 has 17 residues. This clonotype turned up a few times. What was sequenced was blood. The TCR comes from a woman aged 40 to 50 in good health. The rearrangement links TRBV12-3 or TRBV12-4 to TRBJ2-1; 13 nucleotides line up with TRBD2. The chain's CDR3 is CASSSRLAGGSYNEQFF. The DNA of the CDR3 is TGTGCCAGCAGTTCCCGACTAGCGGGGGGCTCCTACAATGAGCAGTTCTTC.